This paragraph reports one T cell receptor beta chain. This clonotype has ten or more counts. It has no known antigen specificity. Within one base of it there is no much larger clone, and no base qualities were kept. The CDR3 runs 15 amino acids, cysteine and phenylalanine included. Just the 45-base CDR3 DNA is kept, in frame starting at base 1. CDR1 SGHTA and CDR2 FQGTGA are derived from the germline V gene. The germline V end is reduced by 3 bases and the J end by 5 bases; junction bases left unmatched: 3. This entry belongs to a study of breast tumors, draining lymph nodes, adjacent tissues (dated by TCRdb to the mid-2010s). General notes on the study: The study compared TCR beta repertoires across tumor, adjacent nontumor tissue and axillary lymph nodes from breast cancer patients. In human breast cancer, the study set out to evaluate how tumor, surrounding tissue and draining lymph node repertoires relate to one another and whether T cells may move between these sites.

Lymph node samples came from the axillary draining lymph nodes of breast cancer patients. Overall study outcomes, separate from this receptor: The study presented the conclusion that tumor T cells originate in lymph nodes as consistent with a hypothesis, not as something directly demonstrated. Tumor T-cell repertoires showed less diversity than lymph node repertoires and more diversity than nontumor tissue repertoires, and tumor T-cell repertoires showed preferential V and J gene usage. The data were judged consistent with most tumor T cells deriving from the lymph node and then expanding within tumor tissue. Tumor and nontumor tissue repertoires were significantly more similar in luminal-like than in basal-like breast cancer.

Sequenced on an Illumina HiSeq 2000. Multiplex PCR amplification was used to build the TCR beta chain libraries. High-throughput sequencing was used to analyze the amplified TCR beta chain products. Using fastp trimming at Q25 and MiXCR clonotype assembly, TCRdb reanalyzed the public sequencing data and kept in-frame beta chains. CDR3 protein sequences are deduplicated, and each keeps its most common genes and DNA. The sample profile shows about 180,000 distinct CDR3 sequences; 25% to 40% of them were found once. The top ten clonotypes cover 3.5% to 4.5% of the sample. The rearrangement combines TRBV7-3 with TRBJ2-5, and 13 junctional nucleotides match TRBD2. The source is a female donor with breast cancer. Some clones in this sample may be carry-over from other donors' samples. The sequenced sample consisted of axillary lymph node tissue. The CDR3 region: CASSLTSGRWETQYF. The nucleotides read TGTGCCAGCAGCTTGACTAGCGGGAGGTGGGAGACCCAGTACTTC.